These T cell receptor beta chains were read from a single sample in a study of blood T cell repertoires in COVID-19. Profiling relied on immunoSEQ multiplex PCR, and the TCRdb table lists in-frame clones only, not all of them. Among around 180,000 clones, about 86% were seen once, and the ten largest hold 2.9%. Specimen: peripheral blood. These receptors came from a woman in her 30s with active or convalescent COVID-19. CDR3s include the opening cysteine and the closing phenylalanine or tryptophan. The D gene is left open where the match is weak. Size is omitted from some rows. Given values are once, few, many or a class for expanded clones.

d_gene,v_gene,abundance,j_gene,CDR3aa,CDR3nt
-,TRBV19,-,TRBJ1-5,CASIRDRHSNQPQHF,TGTGCCAGTATCCGAGACAGACATAGCAATCAGCCCCAGCATTTT
-,TRBV5-1,-,TRBJ2-1,CASSLGQGYNEQFF,TGCGCCAGCAGCTTGGGTCAGGGTTACAATGAGCAGTTCTTC
TRBD2,TRBV28,-,TRBJ2-1,CASSLSGPRLAGGRQFF,TGTGCCAGCAGTTTATCTGGGCCGCGACTAGCGGGAGGTCGGCAGTTCTTC
TRBD1,TRBV6-1,-,TRBJ1-5,CASSDFGTGGNQPQHF,TGTGCCAGCAGTGATTTTGGGACAGGTGGCAATCAGCCCCAGCATTTT
-,TRBV7-9,-,TRBJ1-4,CASSLGGLVEKLFF,TGTGCCAGCAGCTTAGGGGGGCTCGTTGAAAAACTGTTTTTT
-,TRBV12-5,few,TRBJ2-3,CASGPQDTQYF,TGTGCTAGTGGGCCGCAGGATACGCAGTATTTT
-,TRBV30,-,TRBJ2-7,CALFSNEAYEQYF,TGTGCCTTGTTTTCTAATGAGGCGTACGAGCAGTACTTC
-,TRBV10-3,-,TRBJ1-5,CAISGQENNQPQHF,TGTGCCATCAGTGGACAGGAGAACAATCAGCCCCAGCATTTT
TRBD2,TRBV28,-,TRBJ2-5,CASTRYSGGPQETQYF,TGTGCCAGCACCCGTTATAGCGGGGGGCCCCAAGAGACCCAGTACTTC
-,TRBV7-6,-,TRBJ1-1,CASSLAITGNTEAFF,TGTGCCAGCAGCTTAGCGATAACAGGGAACACTGAAGCTTTCTTT
-,TRBV5-1,-,TRBJ1-1,CASGESMNTEAFF,TGCGCCTCGGGAGAGTCGATGAACACTGAAGCTTTCTTT
-,TRBV6-1,-,TRBJ1-2,CASSDRVGPNYGYTF,TGTGCCAGCAGTGACAGGGTCGGTCCTAACTATGGCTACACCTTC
-,TRBV11-2,few,TRBJ1-6,CASSSEPPRSPLHF,TGTGCCAGCAGCTCAGAACCCCCCAGGTCACCCCTCCACTTT
-,TRBV10-3,-,TRBJ2-1,CAIRGSGTLPNEQFF,TGTGCCATCAGGGGTTCCGGGACTCTCCCCAATGAGCAGTTCTTC
-,TRBV4-2,-,TRBJ2-7,CASSQDPPSEDREQYF,TGTGCCAGCAGCCAAGATCCCCCTAGCGAAGACCGGGAGCAGTACTTC
-,TRBV6-5,-,TRBJ2-7,CASSKGGGSYEQYF,TGTGCCAGCAGTAAGGGTGGAGGCTCCTACGAGCAGTACTTC
TRBD2,TRBV4-1,-,TRBJ2-1,CASSHLAVNLGNEQFF,TGCGCCAGCAGCCATCTAGCGGTCAACCTGGGGAATGAGCAGTTCTTC